Shown below are 27 T cell receptor beta chains from a single sample sequenced in a study of regulatory T cells in long-lasting Graves disease. Library construction for TCR beta used iRepertoire HTBI primers and Arm-PCR of CDR3 regions. TCRdb processed the multiplex PCR reads anew with MiXCR; each CDR3 protein has one entry. The profile shows 300,000 to 350,000 distinct CDR3 sequences, 20% of them singletons. Regarding time point: persistent/refractory GD, antithyroid drugs over 5 years with positive TRAb. Isolated PBMC RNA provided the starting material for the TCR library. The sample in question was peripheral blood mononuclear cells (PBMCs), obtained when the disease was refractory, from a patient treated with antithyroid drugs. All receptors derive from a female donor with Graves disease.

This clonotype was recorded many times. The V gene is TRBV27, the J gene TRBJ1-5; 7 bases align to TRBD1. The CDR3 consists of 15 residues. The V and J ends lost 5 bases and 3 bases, in that order; junction bases with no gene match: 7. Germline CDR1 reads MNHEY; CDR2 reads SMNVEV (reference sequence). In nucleotides, the CDR3 is TGTGCCAGCAGTACCAGGACAGGACTCAATCAGCCCCAGCATTTT. It yields the protein CASSTRTGLNQPQHF.

This chain links TRBV5-1 with TRBJ2-7; D not certain. The germline V gene has CDR1 SGHRS and CDR2 YFSETQ. CDR3 length: 13 residues. The V end was cut by 5 bases, the J end by 0 bases, with 9 bases between. The CDR3 DNA is TGCGCCAGCAGTCCTTACCCCTCCTACGAGCAGTACTTC. The encoded protein is CASSPYPSYEQYF.

This clonotype was recorded a few times. The V call is TRBV6-1, the J call TRBJ2-6, with unresolved D. The germline gives CDR1 MNHNS, CDR2 SASEGT. Deletions cut 4 bases from V and 4 bases from J, with 17 bases between. The CDR3 covers 17 residues. Here the CDR3 reads CASSVVGLFSGANVLTF. The CDR3 region has the DNA TGTGCCAGCAGTGTTGTCGGGCTATTTTCCGGGGCCAACGTCCTGACTTTC.

This clonotype has a count of ten or more. This chain joins TRBV3-1 and TRBJ2-4; no clear D gene. V lost 0 bases and J lost 0, with 6 bases in between. The germline CDR1 and CDR2 sequences are LGHDT and YNNKEL (reference sequence). This CDR3 has 15 residues. For the CDR3, the DNA is TGTGCCAGCAGCCAAGACGGCTTAGCCAAAAACATTCAGTACTTC. Amino acid sequence: CASSQDGLAKNIQYF.

The table lists this clonotype with a few counts. A much larger clone sits a single nucleotide away, making a read error possible. The V call is TRBV12-3 or TRBV12-4, the J call TRBJ1-2; D not certain. The CDR3 runs 11 residues. With 5 bases removed from V and 8 bases from J, the gap between germline ends came to 9 bases. The CDR3 protein is CASSQGSGYTF. The CDR3 nucleotides are TGTGCCAGCAGTCAAGGCAGCGGCTACACCTTC.

At least ten counts were recorded for this clonotype. The chain has TRBV6-1 and TRBJ2-5; no firm D call. CDR3 size: 13 residues. Germline loops: CDR1 MNHNS, CDR2 SASEGT. Trimming took 6 bases from V and 1 from J, leaving 9 bases between them. CDR3 amino acids: CASSRFGQETQYF. The CDR3 region has the DNA TGTGCCAGCAGCCGATTTGGCCAAGAGACCCAGTACTTC.

This clonotype was recorded once. A much bigger clone sits one base away, suggesting this may be a read error. This sequence joins TRBV7-9 and TRBJ1-6; D may be TRBD1 (6 bases). Trimming cost V 5 bases and J 7 bases, with 12 bases left between them. The CDR3 has 14 amino acids. The germline V gene has CDR1 SEHNR and CDR2 FQNEAQ (reference sequence). CDR3 nucleotides: TGTGCCAGCAGCCATGTCGGGGGCAATTCACCCCTCCACTTT. This codes for CASSHVGGNSPLHF.

Points on this clonotype: A read error may explain this, as a much larger clone is one base away. This chain links TRBV7-2 with TRBJ2-2, with TRBD1 matching 9 bases. CDR3 length: 15 residues. In germline, CDR1 is SGHTA, CDR2 FQGNSA. Trimming removed 5 bases from V and 3 bases from J; junction bases left unmatched: 4. Written as DNA, the CDR3 is TGTACCAGCAGCGCGGACAGGGGATACACCGGGGAGCTGTTTTTT. It is translated as CTSSADRGYTGELFF.

This clonotype appeared a single time. This chain connects TRBV4-2 to TRBJ1-6; TRBD1 agrees at 7 bases. The CDR3 has 17 amino acids. Germline V CDR1 and CDR2: LGHNA, YNFKEQ. V shed 0 bases and J 10 bases; nucleotides not matched to a gene: 12. CDR3 sequence reads: CASSQDPVNRGGSPLHF. CDR3 sequence (DNA): TGTGCCAGCAGCCAAGATCCAGTCAACAGGGGTGGGTCACCCCTCCACTTT.

This clonotype was counted at least ten times. The rearrangement links TRBV6-1 to TRBJ1-1; D not resolved. Germline loops: CDR1 MNHNS, CDR2 SASEGT. The CDR3 contains 12 residues. The germline V and J ends were trimmed by 8 bases and 2 bases, with 9 bases remaining between them. DNA for the CDR3: TGTGCCAGCTGCAGGTTCAACACTGAAGCTTTCTTT. Its protein product is CASCRFNTEAFF.

This rearrangement joins TRBV5-1 to TRBJ1-5, with D hard to call. The CDR3 loop spans 14 amino acids. V was clipped by 4 bases and J by 2 bases, with 10 bases between them. The germline V gene encodes CDR1 SGHRS and CDR2 YFSETQ. This CDR3 is CASSLASGNQPQHF. As DNA, the CDR3 is TGCGCCAGCAGCCTTGCCTCGGGCAATCAGCCCCAGCATTTT.

The sample holds a few counts of this clonotype. This chain connects TRBV28 to TRBJ2-3; 8 nucleotides match TRBD2. Germline lookup yields CDR1 MDHEN and CDR2 SYDVKM. Trimming cost V 2 bases and J 4 bases; bases outside gene matches: 5. The CDR3 totals 15 residues. CDR3 amino acids: CASSLPAGVSDTQYF. The CDR3 DNA follows: TGTGCCAGCAGTTTACCAGCGGGAGTGTCAGATACGCAGTATTTT. Full variable domain (remainder filled in from reference TRBV28 and TRBJ2-3): DVKVTQSSRYLVKRTGEKVFLECVQDMDHENMFWYRQDPGLGLRLIYFSYDVKMKEKGDIPEGYSVSREKKERFSLILESASTNQTSMYLCASSLPAGVSDTQYFGPGTRLTVL.

The J gene is TRBJ1-2, the V gene TRBV19; possible D gene TRBD1, 6 bases. V gave up 3 bases and J gave up 8 bases, with 13 bases separating them. The CDR3 runs to 13 residues. CDR1 is LNHDA and CDR2 is SQIVND in the germline V gene (reference sequence). CDR3 sequence reads: CASSIPYREGYTF. The CDR3 nucleotides are TGTGCCAGTAGTATCCCCTACAGGGAGGGCTACACCTTC.

V is TRBV20-1 and J is TRBJ2-7; the D is unclear. Germline CDR1 and CDR2: DFQATT and SNEGSKA (reference sequence). The CDR3 has 12 amino acids. V lost 1 base and J lost 3, with 7 bases in between. The CDR3 sequence: CSARVGSYEQYF. The CDR3 bases are TGCAGTGCTAGAGTCGGCAGCTACGAGCAGTACTTC.

This clonotype was detected only once. A single base separates this from a much larger clone, so it may be a read error. V and J are TRBV7-2 and TRBJ1-1, with D maybe TRBD1 (6 bases). In germline, CDR1 is SGHTA, CDR2 FQGNSA. V lost 0 bases and J 2 bases, leaving 16 bases between the germline ends. The CDR3 spans 17 residues. CDR3 amino acids: CASSLALVRGINTEAFF. The CDR3 bases are TGTGCCAGCAGCTTAGCGCTAGTAAGGGGGATCAACACTGAAGCTTTCTTT.

V and J are TRBV6-1 and TRBJ1-4; D is uncertain. V was pared by 5 bases and J by 5 bases, with 12 bases between. The CDR3 is made up of 14 amino acids. Per germline, CDR1 MNHNS and CDR2 SASEGT. The CDR3 sequence is CASSTTVGNEKLFF. CDR3 sequence (DNA): TGTGCCAGCAGTACGACGGTGGGGAATGAAAAACTGTTTTTT.

The chain combines TRBV30 with TRBJ2-7; weak D call: TRBD2 (5 bases). V was clipped by 2 bases and J by 6 bases, with 8 bases between them. The CDR3 length is 11 residues. The germline V gene has CDR1 GTSNPN and CDR2 SVGIG (reference sequence). The DNA of the CDR3 is TGTGCCTGGAGTCTCGGACTCGAGCAGTACTTC. Its protein product is CAWSLGLEQYF.

Regarding this clonotype: One end of the junction varies from germline; a read error may be responsible. This chain links TRBV5-1 with TRBJ2-7, with D perhaps matching TRBD2 (5 bases). Germline CDR1 SGHRS, CDR2 YFSETQ. The CDR3 runs to 13 residues. The CDR3 DNA reads as TGCGCCAGCCGCTTGGCAGCGGTAGGCGAGCAGTACTTC. Its protein is CASRLAAVGEQYF. Full variable domain (rest looked up from reference TRBV5-1 and TRBJ2-7): KAGVTQTPRYLIKTRGQQVTLSCSPISGHRSVSWYQQTPGQGLQFLFEYFSETQRNKGNFPGRFSGRQFSNSRSEMNVSTLELGDSALYLCASRLAAVGEQYFGPGTRLTVT.

At least ten counts were recorded for this clonotype. This rearrangement joins TRBV7-9 to TRBJ2-5; D is perhaps TRBD2 (5 bases). Germline CDR1 is SEHNR and CDR2 is FQNEAQ (reference sequence). V was trimmed by 10 bases and J by 2 bases, leaving 8 bases between them. There are 11 residues in the CDR3. CDR3 protein: CATPGQETQYF. The CDR3 DNA reads as TGTGCCACCCCGGGGCAAGAGACCCAGTACTTC.

This clonotype was seen at least ten times. As DNA, the CDR3 is TGTGCCAGCAGCTACGTTCCGCGGGGGATATACGAGCAGTACTTC. It yields the protein CASSYVPRGIYEQYF. This sequence joins TRBV6-5 and TRBJ2-7, with 7 positions matching TRBD2. CDR3 length equals 15 residues. Germline loops: CDR1 MNHEY, CDR2 SVGAGI. V shed 6 bases, J shed 4 bases, and the junction held 12 bases outside the gene matches.

CDR3 DNA sequence: TGTGCCACCAGTGATTCCCCCCGACAGGGGTCCTACGAGCAGTACTTC. It translates to CATSDSPRQGSYEQYF. The chain combines TRBV24-1 with TRBJ2-7; 8 positions agree with TRBD1. Per the germline V gene, CDR1 is KGHDR and CDR2 is SFDVKD. The CDR3 totals 16 residues. V dropped 2 bases and J dropped 1; count of bases not matched to a gene: 6.

This clonotype has a count of ten or more. The gene calls are TRBV20-1 and TRBJ2-2, with D unclear. Trimming shortened V by 2 bases and J by 0 bases, and 4 bases separated the two germline ends. CDR1 is DFQATT, CDR2 SNEGSKA, per germline (reference sequence). This CDR3 has 13 amino acids. The CDR3 DNA reads TGCAGTGCTAGAAGACCGAACACCGGGGAGCTGTTTTTT. This translates into CSARRPNTGELFF.

Regarding this clonotype: A much more abundant neighbour one base away suggests this may be a read error. The J gene is TRBJ1-1, the V gene TRBV7-9; no definite D call. Trimming left V 5 bases short and J 4 bases short, with 20 bases between. Germline loops: CDR1 SEHNR, CDR2 FQNEAQ (reference sequence). This CDR3 is built from 16 residues. The CDR3: CASSPRSGDRGTEAFF. The CDR3 DNA follows: TGTGCCAGCAGCCCTCGGAGCGGGGATCGGGGCACTGAAGCTTTCTTT.

This clonotype was found a few times. The chain couples TRBV7-9 to TRBJ2-7; D gene uncertain. The germline gives CDR1 SEHNR, CDR2 FQNEAQ (reference sequence). V was trimmed by 8 bases and J by 1 base, leaving 15 bases between them. This CDR3 has 14 residues. CDR3 nucleotide sequence: TGTGCCAGCGCCGTTACCGACGGTTCCTACGAGCAGTACTTC. Its protein is CASAVTDGSYEQYF.

This clonotype has a count of ten or more. The chain employs TRBV7-9 and TRBJ2-7; TRBD1 aligns across 10 bases. The CDR3 consists of 18 residues. V lost 6 bases to trimming and J lost 3 bases; unmatched junction nucleotides: 17. The V gene's germline CDR1 is SEHNR and CDR2 FQNEAQ (reference sequence). This chain's CDR3 is CASSHTNSPGQGIYEQYF. As DNA, the CDR3 is TGTGCCAGCAGTCATACTAATAGTCCGGGACAGGGGATCTACGAGCAGTACTTC.

This clonotype has at least ten counts. The chain uses TRBV2 and TRBJ1-5, with 8 nucleotides matching TRBD1. The V gene's germline CDR1 is SNHLY and CDR2 FYNNEI. The CDR3 loop spans 14 amino acids. V was clipped by 6 bases and J by 4 bases; unmatched bases: 5. Here the CDR3 DNA reads TGTGCCAGCAGCCAGACAGGGGATAATCAGCCCCAGCATTTT. It codes for CASSQTGDNQPQHF.

The rearrangement joins TRBV3-1 to TRBJ2-7; 7 nucleotides line up with TRBD1. This CDR3 has 16 amino acids. CDR1 and CDR2 (germline): LGHDT, YNNKEL (reference sequence). V trimming: 3 bases; J trimming: 0 bases; junction bases outside the gene matches: 8. The chain's CDR3 is CASSHPYGTVSYEQYF. CDR3 nucleotide sequence: TGTGCCAGCAGCCACCCCTATGGGACAGTCTCCTACGAGCAGTACTTC.